The clone carrying this TCR beta chain was observed many times. Its antigen is unidentified. This record belongs to a study of T cell clonality in common variable immunodeficiency. Broader study findings: Shared TCRbeta clones were fewer between CVID subjects than controls.

Equal genomic DNA amounts from CVID and control samples were sequenced. The method was immunoSEQ multiplex PCR; TCRdb's version includes in-frame clones alone and lacks a portion of them. The sample contains tens of thousands of clones, none of them singletons. Source material: peripheral blood mononuclear cells. This clonotype originated in a person aged 18 to 75 in good health.

The CDR3 sequence is CASSQKTGWADTQYF. The CDR3 bases that were read are TGCGCCAGCAGCCAAAAGACAGGGTGGGCAGATACG. The chain is built from TRBV4-1 and TRBJ2-3, with 7 bases aligning to TRBD1. The CDR3 extends 3 residues past the end of the read, so its final part is completed from the germline J gene. The ends lost 2 bases at V and 4 bases at J; junction bases unmatched: 6. Germline CDR1 is MGHRA and CDR2 is YSYEKL. This CDR3 comprises 15 residues.